This T cell receptor beta chain originates from a study of cytomegalovirus exposure and HLA in healthy donors. This clone was recorded only once. In the PCR, 60 Vbeta and 13 Jbeta primers were used. Sequencing used immunoSEQ multiplex PCR; TCRdb keeps in-frame clones, though not all of them. The repertoire holds around 180,000 clones, with 82% as singletons. The specimen sequenced was PBMCs. This sequence was found in a woman aged 45-65 years in good health and CMV-seronegative.

In nucleotides, the CDR3 is TGTGCCAGCAGTTTTGACAGCTACGAGCAGTACTTC. Translated: CASSFDSYEQYF. The rearrangement joins TRBV28 to TRBJ2-7, with D possibly being TRBD1 (5 bases). Trimming pared 3 bases from V and 3 bases from J, leaving 6 bases between. Germline V gene sequence: CDR1 MDHEN, CDR2 SYDVKM. CDR3 length: 12 residues.